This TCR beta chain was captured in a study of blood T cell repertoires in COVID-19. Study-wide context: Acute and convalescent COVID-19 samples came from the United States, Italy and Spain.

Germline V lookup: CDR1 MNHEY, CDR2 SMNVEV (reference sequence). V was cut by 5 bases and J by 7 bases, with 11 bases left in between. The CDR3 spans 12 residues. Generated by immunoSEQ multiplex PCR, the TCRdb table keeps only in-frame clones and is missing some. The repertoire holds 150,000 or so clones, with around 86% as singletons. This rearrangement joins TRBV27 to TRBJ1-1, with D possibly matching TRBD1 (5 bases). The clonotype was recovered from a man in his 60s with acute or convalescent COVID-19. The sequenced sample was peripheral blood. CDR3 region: CASSAGLSEAFF. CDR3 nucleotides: TGTGCCAGCAGTGCGGGACTTAGTGAAGCTTTCTTT.